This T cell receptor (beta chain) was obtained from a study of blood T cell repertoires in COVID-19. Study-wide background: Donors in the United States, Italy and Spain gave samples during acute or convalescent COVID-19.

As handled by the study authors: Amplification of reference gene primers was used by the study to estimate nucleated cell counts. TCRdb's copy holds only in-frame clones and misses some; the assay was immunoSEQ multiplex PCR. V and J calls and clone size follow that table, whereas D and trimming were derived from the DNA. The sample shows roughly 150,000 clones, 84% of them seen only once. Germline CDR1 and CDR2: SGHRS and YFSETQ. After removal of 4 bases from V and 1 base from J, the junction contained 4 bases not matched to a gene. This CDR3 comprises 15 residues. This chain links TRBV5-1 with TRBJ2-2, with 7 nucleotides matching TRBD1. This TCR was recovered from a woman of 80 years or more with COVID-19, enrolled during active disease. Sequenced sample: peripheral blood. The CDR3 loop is CASSPGDRNTGELFF. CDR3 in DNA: TGCGCCAGCAGCCCCGGGGACAGGAACACCGGGGAGCTGTTTTTT.